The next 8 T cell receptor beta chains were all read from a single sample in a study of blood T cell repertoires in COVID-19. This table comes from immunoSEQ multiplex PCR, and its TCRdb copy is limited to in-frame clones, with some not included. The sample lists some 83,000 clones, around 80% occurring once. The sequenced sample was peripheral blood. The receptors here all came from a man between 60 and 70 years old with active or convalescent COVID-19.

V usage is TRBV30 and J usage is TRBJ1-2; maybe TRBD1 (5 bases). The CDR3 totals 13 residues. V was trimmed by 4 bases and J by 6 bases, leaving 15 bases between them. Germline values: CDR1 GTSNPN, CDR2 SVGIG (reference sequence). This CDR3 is CAWTGGVGNGYTF. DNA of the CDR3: TGTGCCTGGACCGGGGGGGTTGGGAATGGCTACACCTTC.

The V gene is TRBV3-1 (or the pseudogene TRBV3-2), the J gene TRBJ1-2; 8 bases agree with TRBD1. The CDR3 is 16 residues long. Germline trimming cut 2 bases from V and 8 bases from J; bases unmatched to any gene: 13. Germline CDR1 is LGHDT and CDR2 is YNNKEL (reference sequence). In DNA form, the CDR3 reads TGTGCCAGCAGCCAACCGCGTTTGGAGGACAGGGACGGCTACACCTTC. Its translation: CASSQPRLEDRDGYTF.

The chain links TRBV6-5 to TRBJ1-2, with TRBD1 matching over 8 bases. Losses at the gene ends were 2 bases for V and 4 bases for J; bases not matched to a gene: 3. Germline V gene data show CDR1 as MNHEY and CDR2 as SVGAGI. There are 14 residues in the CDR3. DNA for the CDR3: TGTGCCAGCAGTTACGCAGGGGGCGGCTATGGCTACACCTTC. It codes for CASSYAGGGYGYTF.

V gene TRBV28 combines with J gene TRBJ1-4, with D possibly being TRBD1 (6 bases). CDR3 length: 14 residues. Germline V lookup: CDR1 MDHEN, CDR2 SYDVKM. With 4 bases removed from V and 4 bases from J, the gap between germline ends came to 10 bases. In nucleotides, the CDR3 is TGTGCCAGCAGTTCAGGGGACCTTAATGAAAAACTGTTTTTT. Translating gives CASSSGDLNEKLFF.

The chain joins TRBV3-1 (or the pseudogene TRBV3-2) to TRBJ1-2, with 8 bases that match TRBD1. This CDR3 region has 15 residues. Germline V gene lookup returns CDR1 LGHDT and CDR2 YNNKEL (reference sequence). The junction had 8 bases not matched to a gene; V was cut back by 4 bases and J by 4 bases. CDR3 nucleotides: TGTGCCAGCAGCCGCGACCTTACAGGGGGCTATGGCTACACCTTC. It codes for CASSRDLTGGYGYTF.

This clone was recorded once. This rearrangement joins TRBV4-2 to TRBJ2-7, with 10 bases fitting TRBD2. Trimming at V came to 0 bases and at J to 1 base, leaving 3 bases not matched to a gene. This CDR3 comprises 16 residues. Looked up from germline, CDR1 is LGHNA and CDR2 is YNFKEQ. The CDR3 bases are TGTGCCAGCAGCCAAGATGCAGCGGGGGGGTCCTACGAGCAGTACTTC. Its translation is CASSQDAAGGSYEQYF.

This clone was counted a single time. CDR3 bases: TGTGCCTGGAGGAGGGACAGTAAGTTTAGCAATCAGCCCCAGCATTTT. Its translation: CAWRRDSKFSNQPQHF. J is TRBJ1-5 and V is TRBV30; 7 bases map to TRBD1. Germline V gene lookup returns CDR1 GTSNPN and CDR2 SVGIG (reference sequence). V lost 3 bases to trimming and J lost 0 bases; unmatched junction nucleotides: 8. CDR3 size: 16 residues.

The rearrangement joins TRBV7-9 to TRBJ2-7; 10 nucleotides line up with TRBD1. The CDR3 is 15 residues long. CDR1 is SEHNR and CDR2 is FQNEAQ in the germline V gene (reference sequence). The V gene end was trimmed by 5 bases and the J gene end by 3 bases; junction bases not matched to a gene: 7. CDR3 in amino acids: CASSAGTGEIYEQYF. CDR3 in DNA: TGTGCCAGCAGCGCCGGGACAGGGGAGATCTACGAGCAGTACTTC.